The 28 T cell receptor beta chains presented below share a single source sample, sequenced in a study of pediatric ulcerative colitis. TCRdb's copy holds only in-frame clones and misses some; the assay was immunoSEQ multiplex PCR. This sample has 30,000 to 35,000 clones, with 80% to 90% found just once. One to two pinch biopsies were taken from the rectum during colonoscopy. The sample comprised gut tissue. These receptors originate from a boy aged 5-17 years with mild ulcerative colitis.

The chain carries TRBV7-6 and TRBJ1-6, with 9 bases identical to TRBD1. Germline CDR1 SGHVS, CDR2 FNYEAQ. V was clipped by 4 bases and J by 12 bases; unmatched bases: 10. This CDR3 has 15 residues. The DNA of the CDR3 is TGTGCCAGCAGCTATCTGACAGGGGGTGGTGGACCCCTCCACTTT. Amino acid sequence: CASSYLTGGGGPLHF.

This sequence joins TRBV30 and TRBJ2-1, with 9 bases identical to TRBD1. Trimming removed 4 bases from V and 8 bases from J; junction bases left unmatched: 9. Germline V gene sequence: CDR1 GTSNPN, CDR2 SVGIG (reference sequence). The CDR3 has 14 amino acids. The CDR3 nucleotides are TGTGCCTGGACCACCGGGACAGGGTCTGATGAGCAGTTCTTC. Protein sequence: CAWTTGTGSDEQFF. Full variable domain (outside the CDR3, taken from reference TRBV30 and TRBJ2-1): SQTIHQWPATLVQPVGSPLSLECTVEGTSNPNLYWYRQAAGRGLQLLFYSVGIGQISSEVPQNLSASRPQDRQFILSSKKLLLSDSGFYLCAWTTGTGSDEQFFGPGTRLTVL.

The chain employs TRBV6-6 and TRBJ1-1, with D perhaps matching TRBD1 (5 bases). The V end lost 5 bases, the J end lost 3 bases, and 10 bases lay between the germline ends. Germline values: CDR1 MNHNY, CDR2 SVGAGI (reference sequence). The CDR3 runs to 13 residues. The CDR3 DNA is TGTGCCAGCAGTAAGCCGGGACACACTGAAGCTTTCTTT. Protein sequence: CASSKPGHTEAFF.

This sequence joins TRBV5-5 and TRBJ1-1, with D perhaps matching TRBD1 (6 bases). Germline lookup yields CDR1 SGHKS and CDR2 YYEKEE (reference sequence). Between the trimmed V and J ends, which lost 4 bases and 5 bases, there was a span of 15 bases. This CDR3 has 14 residues. The CDR3 DNA reads TGTGCCAGCAGCCCCTTGTGGGGGGCTACTGAAGCTTTCTTT. This encodes CASSPLWGATEAFF.

The chain is built from TRBV7-2 and TRBJ1-2; 8 bases are a match to TRBD1. The junction had 7 bases not matched to a gene; V was cut back by 5 bases and J by 8 bases. The germline CDR1 and CDR2 sequences are SGHTA and FQGNSA. The CDR3 extends over 13 amino acids. In DNA form, the CDR3 reads TGTGCCAGCAGCCCGGACAGGGTTTGGGGCTACACCTTC. Protein sequence: CASSPDRVWGYTF. Filled out from reference TRBV7-2 and TRBJ1-2, the complete variable domain reads GAGVSQSPSNKVTEKGKDVELRCDPISGHTALYWYRQSLGQGLEFLIYFQGNSAPDKSGLPSDRFSAERTGGSVSTLTIQRTQQEDSAVYLCASSPDRVWGYTFGSGTRLTVV.

The V call is TRBV11-2, the J call TRBJ2-1; the match to TRBD2 covers 7 bases. The germline V gene encodes CDR1 SGHAT and CDR2 FQNNGV. CDR3 length equals 14 residues. V lost 1 base, J lost 12 bases, and 9 bases stayed unmatched. This CDR3 is CASSLGGGGPGQFF. DNA of the CDR3: TGTGCCAGCAGCTTAGGAGGCGGGGGTCCAGGGCAGTTCTTC.

The V gene is TRBV27, the J gene TRBJ1-5, with D maybe TRBD1 (6 bases). The germline gives CDR1 MNHEY, CDR2 SMNVEV (reference sequence). The CDR3 consists of 16 residues. With 0 bases removed from V and 7 bases from J, the gap between germline ends came to 16 bases. The CDR3 reads CASSLSAGGWWQPQHF. CDR3 sequence (DNA): TGTGCCAGCAGTTTATCGGCGGGGGGCTGGTGGCAGCCCCAGCATTTT.

CDR3 residues: CAIRDRAFPYNSPLHF. CDR3 DNA sequence: TGTGCCATCAGGGACAGGGCCTTCCCCTATAATTCACCCCTCCACTTT. The V call is TRBV10-3, the J call TRBJ1-6; 8 bases are shared with TRBD1. The germline gives CDR1 ENHRY, CDR2 SYGVKD. This CDR3 has 16 amino acids. The ends lost 6 bases at V and 2 bases at J; junction bases unmatched: 6.

The chain links TRBV2 to TRBJ2-7; 8 bases are shared with TRBD2. The junction had 7 bases not matched to a gene; V was cut back by 1 base and J by 2 bases. Germline V gives CDR1 SNHLY, CDR2 FYNNEI. The CDR3 is 16 amino acids. CDR3 bases: TGTGCCAGCAGTGAAGGGGGTAGCGGGGTTACCTACGAGCAGTACTTC. Translation: CASSEGGSGVTYEQYF.

This rearrangement joins TRBV5-1 to TRBJ2-5; 8 positions agree with TRBD1. Germline V CDR1 and CDR2: SGHRS, YFSETQ. Unmatched junction bases numbered 2, after V lost 3 bases and J lost 1 base. This CDR3 comprises 14 residues. The CDR3: CASSSQGVQETQYF. The CDR3 coding sequence is TGCGCCAGCAGCTCACAGGGGGTCCAAGAGACCCAGTACTTC.

This chain uses TRBV6-6 with TRBJ2-3; no reliable D call. Germline lookup yields CDR1 MNHNY and CDR2 SVGAGI (reference sequence). This CDR3 region has 13 residues. The V end was cut by 2 bases, the J end by 2 bases, with 5 bases between. In DNA form, the CDR3 reads TGTGCCAGCAGTTACGCCTACACAGATACGCAGTATTTT. Amino acid sequence: CASSYAYTDTQYF.

J is TRBJ1-2 and V is TRBV19; D not resolved. CDR1 and CDR2 (germline): LNHDA, SQIVND (reference sequence). V was shortened by 3 bases and J by 8 bases, with 19 bases between the two germline ends. This CDR3 has 15 residues. The CDR3 DNA is TGTGCCAGTAGTATTAACGGTCGGGCGGAAGGAGGCTACACCTTC. Its translation is CASSINGRAEGGYTF.

The rearrangement uses TRBV6-6 and TRBJ2-1; D perhaps matches TRBD2 (5 bases). Trimming shortened V by 6 bases and J by 0 bases, and 12 bases separated the two germline ends. This CDR3 is 15 amino acids long. In germline, CDR1 is MNHNY, CDR2 SVGAGI (reference sequence). This CDR3 reads CASSDKRNSYNEQFF. The DNA of the CDR3 is TGTGCCAGCAGCGACAAGCGGAACTCCTACAATGAGCAGTTCTTC.

This clone was recorded a few times. The chain has TRBV4-2 and TRBJ2-3; 10 nucleotides agree with TRBD2. The CDR3 has 16 amino acids. J gave up 5 bases and V 1 base, and 6 bases lay outside the gene matches. The germline V gene has CDR1 LGHNA and CDR2 YNFKEQ. CDR3 loop: CASSQVSGGAEDTQYF. DNA of the CDR3: TGTGCCAGCAGCCAAGTAAGCGGGGGGGCCGAAGATACGCAGTATTTT.

The chain has TRBV7-2 and TRBJ1-6, with D uncertain. Looked up from germline, CDR1 is SGHTA and CDR2 is FQGNSA. V lost 2 bases, J lost 0 bases, and 8 bases lay in between. CDR3 length: 16 residues. Here the CDR3 DNA reads TGTGCCAGCAGCTTATCGACTATCTCCTATAATTCACCCCTCCACTTT. This gives the protein CASSLSTISYNSPLHF.

The rearrangement joins TRBV29-1 to TRBJ2-7, with D possibly matching TRBD1 (7 bases). V lost 1 base to trimming and J lost 0 bases, with 13 bases between them. This CDR3 is 15 amino acids long. The germline gives CDR1 SQVTM, CDR2 ANQGSEA. The CDR3 reads CSVEGAGQSSYEQYF. CDR3 bases: TGCAGCGTTGAAGGGGCGGGACAGAGCTCCTACGAGCAGTACTTC.

V is TRBV4-2 and J is TRBJ1-2; D unclear. The length of the CDR3 is 14 residues. The germline V gene encodes CDR1 LGHNA and CDR2 YNFKEQ. V was pared by 2 bases and J by 2 bases, with 9 bases between. The CDR3 nucleotides read TGTGCCAGCAGCCAAAGGTCAGAAAACTATGGCTACACCTTC. This sequence encodes CASSQRSENYGYTF.

The rearrangement uses TRBV6-5 and TRBJ1-2; a possible D gene is TRBD1 (6 bases). This CDR3 is 13 amino acids long. Germline V gene data show CDR1 as MNHEY and CDR2 as SVGAGI. The V end lost 8 bases, the J end lost 5 bases, and 15 bases lay between the germline ends. CDR3 residues: CASSTGKGYGYTF. CDR3 nucleotide sequence: TGTGCCAGCTCAACAGGGAAAGGGTATGGCTACACCTTC.

This chain connects TRBV19 to TRBJ1-2; no reliable D call. This CDR3 spans 13 amino acids. V gave up 3 bases and J gave up 6 bases, with 11 bases separating them. The germline CDR1 and CDR2 sequences are LNHDA and SQIVND (reference sequence). The CDR3 coding sequence is TGTGCCAGTAGTATTGGACCTCTCGATGGCTACACCTTC. This sequence encodes CASSIGPLDGYTF.

CDR3 region: CSVESGVGYTF. For the CDR3, the DNA is TGCAGCGTTGAAAGCGGTGTAGGCTACACCTTC. The chain links TRBV29-1 to TRBJ1-2; D not resolved. Trimming pared 2 bases from V and 8 bases from J, leaving 9 bases between. The CDR3 loop spans 11 amino acids. Per germline, CDR1 SQVTM and CDR2 ANQGSEA.

J is TRBJ2-1 and V is TRBV7-6; TRBD2 matches at 12 bases. The junction had 9 bases not matched to a gene; V was cut back by 5 bases and J by 10 bases. The CDR3 is 15 amino acids. Germline CDR1 and CDR2: SGHVS and FNYEAQ. The CDR3 here is CASSLYYGTSGEQFF. DNA for the CDR3: TGTGCCAGCAGCCTATATTACGGGACTAGCGGGGAGCAGTTCTTC.

This clone was recorded a few times. The genes are TRBV12-5 and TRBJ1-1; D is possibly TRBD1 (6 bases). Trimming shortened V by 6 bases and J by 8 bases, and 16 bases separated the two germline ends. The CDR3 covers 13 residues. Germline assignment: CDR1 LGHNT and CDR2 FRNRAP. CDR3 DNA sequence: TGTGCTAGTGGCCGGAGGGGGGGTGAGGAAGCTTTCTTT. This codes for CASGRRGGEEAFF.

This chain uses TRBV4-1 with TRBJ2-5, with 9 bases matching TRBD2. Germline assignment: CDR1 MGHRA and CDR2 YSYEKL. V dropped 4 bases and J dropped 1; count of bases not matched to a gene: 1. The CDR3 extends over 14 amino acids. DNA for the CDR3: TGCGCCAGCAGCCGCGGGGGGGCCCAAGAGACCCAGTACTTC. This gives the protein CASSRGGAQETQYF.

The rearrangement joins TRBV27 to TRBJ2-7, with a weak D call TRBD2 (5 bases). Germline loops: CDR1 MNHEY, CDR2 SMNVEV (reference sequence). The V end was cut by 2 bases, the J end by 6 bases, with 14 bases between. The CDR3 consists of 14 residues. The DNA for the CDR3 is TGTGCCAGCAGTTTACGGGGTCAGGAACGCGAGCAGTACTTC. Residues: CASSLRGQEREQYF.

The chain combines TRBV15 with TRBJ1-6; D is perhaps TRBD1 (5 bases). Germline lookup yields CDR1 LNHNV and CDR2 YYDKDF (reference sequence). Deletions cut 2 bases from V and 4 bases from J, with 15 bases between. The CDR3 sequence is 17 residues long. In DNA form, the CDR3 reads TGTGCCACCAGCAGATCACGCTCAGACAGTTATAATTCACCCCTCCACTTT. The encoded protein is CATSRSRSDSYNSPLHF.

This chain uses TRBV6-1 with TRBJ2-7; D perhaps matches TRBD1 (6 bases). The CDR3 runs 12 residues. Per the germline V gene, CDR1 is MNHNS and CDR2 is SASEGT. The CDR3 DNA reads as TGTCGTGGACACAGGGACTCCTACGAGCAGTACTTC. Translated: CRGHRDSYEQYF.

The count of this clone is one. J is TRBJ1-2 and V is TRBV7-2; 7 bases line up with TRBD1. The CDR3 has 16 residues. Trimming cost V 3 bases and J 4 bases; bases outside gene matches: 11. In germline, CDR1 is SGHTA, CDR2 FQGNSA. DNA for the CDR3: TGTGCCAGCAGCTTCCTACCCTCAGGGACAGTCTATGGCTACACCTTC. Its translation: CASSFLPSGTVYGYTF.

CDR3 amino acids: CASSLDADLAGNEKLFF. The CDR3 DNA is TGCGCCAGCAGCTTGGATGCCGATTTGGCGGGTAATGAAAAACTGTTTTTT. The J gene is TRBJ1-4, the V gene TRBV5-1, with D uncertain. CDR3 length equals 17 residues. With 0 bases removed from V and 4 bases from J, the gap between germline ends came to 16 bases. Germline-derived CDR1 and CDR2 are SGHRS and YFSETQ.